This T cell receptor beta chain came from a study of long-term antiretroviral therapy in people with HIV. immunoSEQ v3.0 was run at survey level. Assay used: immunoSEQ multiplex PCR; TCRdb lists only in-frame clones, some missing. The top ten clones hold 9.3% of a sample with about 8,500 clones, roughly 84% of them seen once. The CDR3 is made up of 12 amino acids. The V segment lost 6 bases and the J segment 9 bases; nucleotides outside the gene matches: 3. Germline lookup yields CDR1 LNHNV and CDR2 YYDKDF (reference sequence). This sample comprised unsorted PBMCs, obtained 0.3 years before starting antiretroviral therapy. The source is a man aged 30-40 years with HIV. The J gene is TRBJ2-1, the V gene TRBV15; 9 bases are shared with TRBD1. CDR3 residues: CATRRQGGEQFF. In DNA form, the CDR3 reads TGTGCCACCAGGAGACAGGGGGGTGAGCAGTTCTTC.